One sample yielded the 8 T cell receptor beta chains listed below, sequenced in a study of regulatory and conventional T cells in RAG deficiency (dated by TCRdb to about 2017). Conventional CD4+ T cells were purified from blood as CD25-low CD127-high cells before genomic DNA extraction. Libraries were made using the immunoSEQ multiplex PCR assay. TCRdb holds this immuneACCESS table with in-frame rearrangements only. Some clones are missing; in checked studies, unresolved V genes explain under half, and the rest has no known cause. The sample has about 50,000 clones on record, around 89% of them singletons. Clones ranked in the top ten supply around 0.5% of the sample. This sample was also put to use in a study of regulatory T cells. The second study's authors report: The multiplex PCR relied on 52 forward TRBV primers and 13 reverse TRBJ primers, and amplification bias was corrected through assay-based and computational methods.

Specimen: CD4+ effector T cells sorted from blood. Receptors were obtained from a human donor in good health.

J is TRBJ1-1 and V is TRBV9; maybe TRBD1 (5 bases). The V end lost 0 bases, the J end lost 5 bases, and 14 bases lay between the germline ends. CDR1 SGDLS and CDR2 YYNGEE come from the germline V gene. CDR3 size: 15 residues. The CDR3 region is CASSVDEGLYTEAFF. CDR3 bases: TGTGCCAGCAGCGTAGATGAGGGGCTCTATACTGAAGCTTTCTTT.

V usage is TRBV7-2 and J usage is TRBJ2-1; D might be TRBD2 (5 bases). Trimming shortened V by 0 bases and J by 7 bases, and 16 bases separated the two germline ends. Germline V gene data show CDR1 as SGHTA and CDR2 as FQGNSA. CDR3 size: 16 residues. Here the CDR3 reads CASSLASSTIGNEQFF. The CDR3 DNA sequence: TGTGCCAGCAGCTTAGCCTCTAGCACGATCGGGAATGAGCAGTTCTTC.

This chain joins TRBV5-8 and TRBJ2-1; D unclear. V was shortened by 1 base and J by 7 bases, with 3 bases between the two germline ends. This CDR3 has 11 residues. The germline CDR1 and CDR2 sequences are SGHTS and YDEGEE. Here the CDR3 reads CASSLRNEQFF. The CDR3 DNA follows: TGTGCCAGCAGCTTGCGTAATGAGCAGTTCTTC.

This chain connects TRBV11-2 to TRBJ1-5, with D uncertain. V lost 5 bases to trimming and J lost 6 bases, with 11 bases between them. Germline V CDR1 and CDR2: SGHAT, FQNNGV. The CDR3 loop spans 13 amino acids. This CDR3 reads CASSPQESQPQHF. The DNA of the CDR3 is TGTGCCAGCAGCCCCCAGGAGAGTCAGCCCCAGCATTTT.

The chain is built from TRBV28 and TRBJ1-6; D possibly corresponds to TRBD1 (6 bases). CDR3 length equals 13 residues. V lost 6 bases to trimming and J lost 7 bases, with 10 bases between them. Germline CDR1 and CDR2: MDHEN and SYDVKM. CDR3 coding DNA: TGTGCCAGCAGCCCCGACAGGAATTCACCCCTCCACTTT. Amino acids: CASSPDRNSPLHF.

This chain links TRBV4-1 with TRBJ2-1, with 9 bases matching TRBD2. This CDR3 comprises 17 residues. V shed 0 bases and J 0 bases; nucleotides not matched to a gene: 3. Looked up from germline, CDR1 is MGHRA and CDR2 is YSYEKL. Here the CDR3 DNA reads TGCGCCAGCAGCCAAGATCTTAGCGGGAGCTCCTACAATGAGCAGTTCTTC. Protein: CASSQDLSGSSYNEQFF.

The CDR3 DNA follows: TGCGCCAGCAGCTTGGGGCAGGCGTTGGCTGAAGCTTTCTTT. Its translation: CASSLGQALAEAFF. The chain links TRBV5-1 to TRBJ1-1; D is unresolved. V lost 0 bases and J lost 6, with 12 bases in between. The CDR3 has 14 amino acids. In germline, CDR1 is SGHRS, CDR2 YFSETQ. Full variable domain (remainder filled in from reference TRBV5-1 and TRBJ1-1): KAGVTQTPRYLIKTRGQQVTLSCSPISGHRSVSWYQQTPGQGLQFLFEYFSETQRNKGNFPGRFSGRQFSNSRSEMNVSTLELGDSALYLCASSLGQALAEAFFGQGTRLTVV.

The V and J genes are TRBV19 and TRBJ2-7; 7 bases match TRBD2. J was trimmed by 3 bases and V by 7 bases; bases with no gene match: 9. This CDR3 is built from 14 residues. The germline CDR1 and CDR2 sequences are LNHDA and SQIVND (reference sequence). The CDR3 coding sequence is TGTGCCAGTAATGAGGGAGGGGACCTCTACGAGCAGTACTTC. Amino acids: CASNEGGDLYEQYF.